The 6 T cell receptor beta chains below were found in one sample sequenced in a study of T-cell reconstitution after alpha-beta-depleted transplantation in children. Preparing the TCRbeta library involved the use of unique molecular identifiers. A single record per CDR3 protein comes from TCRdb applying MiXCR to the PCR reads. The profile shows around 490,000 distinct CDR3 sequences, 9.5% to 12% of them singletons. The material was PBMCs, mostly from graft donor cells, obtained 180 days after TCRalphabeta/CD19-depleted stem cell transplant. Receptor source: a female patient aged 2-10 years who had a stem cell transplant for aplastic anemia, so the T cells may come from the graft donor.

This clonotype was seen a few times. This chain uses TRBV5-6 with TRBJ1-1, with D tentatively TRBD1 (5 bases). This CDR3 has 14 residues. The germline V and J ends were trimmed by 1 base and 9 bases, with 16 bases remaining between them. Germline V gene lookup returns CDR1 SGHDT and CDR2 YYEEEE. In DNA form, the CDR3 reads TGTGCCAGCAGCTTGTGGGGGATCGGGGAGAAAGCTTTCTTT. Translation gives CASSLWGIGEKAFF.

This clonotype was counted ten times or more. CDR3 region: CASSLANRETEKLFF. The CDR3 DNA is TGTGCCAGCAGTTTAGCCAACAGGGAGACTGAAAAACTGTTTTTT. The chain carries TRBV12-3 or TRBV12-4 and TRBJ1-4, with D perhaps TRBD1 (6 bases). V was cut by 0 bases and J by 7 bases, with 12 bases left in between. The CDR3 is 15 amino acids.

The J gene is TRBJ2-5, the V gene TRBV2; TRBD2 is a possible D gene (5 bases). Germline V gene lookup returns CDR1 SNHLY and CDR2 FYNNEI. Trimming took 8 bases from V and 6 from J, leaving 16 bases between them. The CDR3 consists of 13 residues. CDR3 loop: CASVRTGRQTQYF. CDR3 sequence (DNA): TGTGCCAGCGTTCGGACGGGAAGGCAGACCCAGTACTTC. Full variable domain (remainder filled in from reference TRBV2 and TRBJ2-5): EPEVTQTPSHQVTQMGQEVILRCVPISNHLYFYWYRQILGQKVEFLVSFYNNEISEKSEIFDDQFSVERPDGSNFTLKIRSTKLEDSAMYFCASVRTGRQTQYFGPGTRLLVL.

This clonotype was seen ten or more times. This chain links TRBV13 with TRBJ2-1, with D unclear. Trimming left V 2 bases short and J 7 bases short, with 6 bases between. Germline CDR1 is PRHDT and CDR2 is FYEKMQ (reference sequence). CDR3 length equals 12 residues. CDR3 loop: CASSLKENEQFF. The CDR3, as DNA: TGTGCCAGCAGCTTAAAGGAAAATGAGCAGTTCTTC.

This clonotype has a handful of counts. V is TRBV11-2 and J is TRBJ1-1, with no clear D. The germline V gene has CDR1 SGHAT and CDR2 FQNNGV. The CDR3 consists of 21 residues. V was trimmed by 1 base and J by 1 base, leaving 28 bases between them. The CDR3 loop reads CASSLGPISPGEPWKNTEAFF. CDR3 DNA sequence: TGTGCCAGCAGCTTAGGCCCGATTTCTCCTGGGGAACCCTGGAAGAACACTGAAGCTTTCTTT. Full variable domain (remainder filled in from reference TRBV11-2 and TRBJ1-1): EAGVAQSPRYKIIEKRQSVAFWCNPISGHATLYWYQQILGQGPKLLIQFQNNGVVDDSQLPKDRFSAERLKGVDSTLKIQPAKLEDSAVYLCASSLGPISPGEPWKNTEAFFGQGTRLTVV.

The sample holds many counts of this clonotype. J is TRBJ2-1 and V is TRBV19, with D maybe TRBD2 (6 bases). Germline lookup yields CDR1 LNHDA and CDR2 SQIVND (reference sequence). The CDR3 covers 16 residues. Trimming stripped 8 bases from V and 1 base from J, with 18 bases between. DNA for the CDR3: TGTGCCAGTGGTGAGATAGCGGCAGTTTCCTACAATGAGCAGTTCTTC. Protein sequence: CASGEIAAVSYNEQFF. Full variable domain (missing parts from reference TRBV19 and TRBJ2-1): DGGITQSPKYLFRKEGQNVTLSCEQNLNHDAMYWYRQDPGQGLRLIYYSQIVNDFQKGDIAEGYSVSREKKESFPLTVTSAQKNPTAFYLCASGEIAAVSYNEQFFGPGTRLTVL.